The clone carrying this TCR beta chain was recorded a few times. TCRdb analysed the 5' RACE reads with MiXCR anew, one entry per CDR3 protein. In the table there are approximately 37,000 distinct CDR3 sequences, roughly 7.9% of which are singletons. These data belong to a study of early T cells in non-severe SARS-CoV-2 infection. Study-wide background: Chains from this unsorted whole-blood bulk RNA could not be paired.

Germline-derived CDR1 and CDR2 are SEHNR and FQNEAQ (reference sequence). This CDR3 contains 16 residues. J gave up 6 bases and V 3 bases, and 10 bases lay outside the gene matches. The sample consisted of whole blood, taken at baseline. This rearrangement joins TRBV7-9 to TRBJ2-3; 9 bases line up with TRBD2. This sequence was found in an adult who was a healthcare worker with PCR-confirmed SARS-CoV-2 infection or an uninfected control (not recorded which). In DNA, the CDR3 is TGTGCCAGCAGCTTGCTGTTAGGCGGGGGGGCTGATACGCAGTATTTT. It yields the protein CASSLLLGGGADTQYF.